This TCR beta chain was documented in a study of regulatory T cells in long-lasting Graves disease. CDR3 length equals 13 residues. CDR1 is SNHLY, CDR2 FYNNEI, per germline. J gave up 6 bases and V 7 bases, and 7 bases lay outside the gene matches. In its sample, this clonotype was seen many times. Time point here: newly diagnosed GD, antithyroid drugs for less than 3 months. Scientists built the TCR library using RNA that was extracted from PBMCs. The authors diagnosed Graves' disease using American Thyroid Association guidelines. Patients hailed from an endocrinology department in Xi'an, China. The TCR beta library used iRepertoire HTBI primers with Arm-PCR amplification of CDR3. TCRdb re-derived calls from the multiplex PCR reads in MiXCR, one entry per CDR3 protein. Of some 460,000 distinct CDR3 sequences in the sample, under 20% were seen once. The same sample was also studied in work on T cells in Graves' hyperthyroidism and ophthalmopathy.

This rearrangement joins TRBV2 to TRBJ2-5; 8 bases line up with TRBD1. The sample in question was peripheral blood mononuclear cells (PBMCs), obtained at new diagnosis, from a patient treated with antithyroid drugs. The receptor was isolated from a man aged 40-50 years with Graves disease. The CDR3 DNA reads as TGTGCCAGCAACCCAGGGGGCAAGCAGACCCAGTACTTC. This codes for CASNPGGKQTQYF.